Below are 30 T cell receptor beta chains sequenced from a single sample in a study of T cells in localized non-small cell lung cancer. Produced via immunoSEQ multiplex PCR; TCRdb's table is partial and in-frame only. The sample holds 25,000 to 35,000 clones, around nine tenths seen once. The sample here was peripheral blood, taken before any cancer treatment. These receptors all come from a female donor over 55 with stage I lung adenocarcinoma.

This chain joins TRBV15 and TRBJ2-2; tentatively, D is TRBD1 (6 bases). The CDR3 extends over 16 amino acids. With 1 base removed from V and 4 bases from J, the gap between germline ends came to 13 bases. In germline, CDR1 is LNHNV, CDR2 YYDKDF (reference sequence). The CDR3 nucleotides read TGTGCCACCAGCAGAGTACAGGGTATAGGCACCGGGGAGCTGTTTTTT. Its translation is CATSRVQGIGTGELFF.

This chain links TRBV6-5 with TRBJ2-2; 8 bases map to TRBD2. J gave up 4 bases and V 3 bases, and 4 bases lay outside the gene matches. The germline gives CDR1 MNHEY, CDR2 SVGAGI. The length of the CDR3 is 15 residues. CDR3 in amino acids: CASSYGSGATGELFF. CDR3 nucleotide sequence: TGTGCCAGCAGTTATGGTAGCGGGGCCACCGGGGAGCTGTTTTTT.

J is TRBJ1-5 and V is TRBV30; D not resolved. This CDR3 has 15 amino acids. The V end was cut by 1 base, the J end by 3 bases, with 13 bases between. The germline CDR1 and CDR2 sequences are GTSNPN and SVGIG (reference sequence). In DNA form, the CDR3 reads TGTGCCTGGAGTGAAGTCGGACGGAACAATCAGCCCCAGCATTTT. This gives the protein CAWSEVGRNNQPQHF. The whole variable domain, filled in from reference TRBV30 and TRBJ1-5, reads SQTIHQWPATLVQPVGSPLSLECTVEGTSNPNLYWYRQAAGRGLQLLFYSVGIGQISSEVPQNLSASRPQDRQFILSSKKLLLSDSGFYLCAWSEVGRNNQPQHFGDGTRLSIL.

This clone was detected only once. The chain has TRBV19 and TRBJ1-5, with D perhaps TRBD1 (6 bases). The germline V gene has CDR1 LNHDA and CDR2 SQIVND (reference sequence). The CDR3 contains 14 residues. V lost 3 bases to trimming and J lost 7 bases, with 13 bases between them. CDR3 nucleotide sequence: TGTGCCAGTAGTATTCGGGGGCGCGACCAGCCCCAGCATTTT. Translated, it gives CASSIRGRDQPQHF.

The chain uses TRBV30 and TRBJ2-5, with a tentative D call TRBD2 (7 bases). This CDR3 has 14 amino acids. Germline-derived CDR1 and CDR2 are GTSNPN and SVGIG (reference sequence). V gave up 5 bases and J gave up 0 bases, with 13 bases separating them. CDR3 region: CAWWGGGDQETQYF. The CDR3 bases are TGTGCCTGGTGGGGAGGGGGAGACCAAGAGACCCAGTACTTC.

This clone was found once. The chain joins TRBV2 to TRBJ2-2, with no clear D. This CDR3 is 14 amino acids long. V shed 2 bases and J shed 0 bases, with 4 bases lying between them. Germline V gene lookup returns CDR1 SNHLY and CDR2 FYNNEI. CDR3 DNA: TGTGCCAGCAGTGAAATGGCGAACACCGGGGAGCTGTTTTTT. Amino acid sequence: CASSEMANTGELFF.

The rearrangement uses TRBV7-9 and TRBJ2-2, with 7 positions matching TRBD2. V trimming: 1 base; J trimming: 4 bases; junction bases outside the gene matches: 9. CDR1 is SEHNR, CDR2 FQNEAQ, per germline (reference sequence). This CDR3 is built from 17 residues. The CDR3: CASSLGVWRERTGELFF. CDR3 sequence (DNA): TGTGCCAGCAGCTTAGGGGTCTGGCGGGAGCGCACCGGGGAGCTGTTTTTT. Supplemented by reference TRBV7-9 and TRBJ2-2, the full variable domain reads DTGVSQNPRHKITKRGQNVTFRCDPISEHNRLYWYRQTLGQGPEFLTYFQNEAQLEKSRLLSDRFSAERPKGSFSTLEIQRTEQGDSAMYLCASSLGVWRERTGELFFGEGSRLTVL.

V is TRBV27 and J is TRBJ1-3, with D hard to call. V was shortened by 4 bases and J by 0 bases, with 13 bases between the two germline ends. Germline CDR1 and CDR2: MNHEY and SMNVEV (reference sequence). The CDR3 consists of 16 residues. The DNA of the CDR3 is TGTGCCAGCAGTTATGGGAGGGTCCCCTCTGGAAACACCATATATTTT. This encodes CASSYGRVPSGNTIYF.

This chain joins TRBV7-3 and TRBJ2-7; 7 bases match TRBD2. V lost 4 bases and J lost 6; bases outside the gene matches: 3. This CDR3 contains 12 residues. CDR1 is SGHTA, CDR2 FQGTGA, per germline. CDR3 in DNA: TGTGCCAGCAGCTCATCTAGCGGCGAGCAGTACTTC. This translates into CASSSSSGEQYF.

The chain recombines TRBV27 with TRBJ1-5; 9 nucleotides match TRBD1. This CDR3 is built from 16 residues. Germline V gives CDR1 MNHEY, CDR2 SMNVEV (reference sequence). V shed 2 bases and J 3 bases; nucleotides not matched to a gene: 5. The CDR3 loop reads CASSLATGGPNQPQHF. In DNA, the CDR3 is TGTGCCAGCAGTTTAGCCACAGGGGGCCCCAATCAGCCCCAGCATTTT.

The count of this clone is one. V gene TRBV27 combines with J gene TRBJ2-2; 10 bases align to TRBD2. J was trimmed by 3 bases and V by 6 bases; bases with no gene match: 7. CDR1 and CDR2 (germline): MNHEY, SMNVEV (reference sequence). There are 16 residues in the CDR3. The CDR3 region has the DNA TGTGCCAGCAGCCGCGCTAGCGGGAGTGACACCGGGGAGCTGTTTTTT. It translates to CASSRASGSDTGELFF.

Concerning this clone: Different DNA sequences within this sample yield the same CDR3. The chain's CDR3 is CASSSPSVNEQFF. The CDR3 nucleotides read TGTGCCAGCAGCTCGCCTAGCGTCAATGAGCAGTTCTTC. V and J are TRBV7-3 and TRBJ2-1; TRBD2 is a possible D gene (6 bases). Trimming removed 4 bases from V and 6 bases from J, with 10 bases in between. This CDR3 comprises 13 residues. Germline assignment: CDR1 SGHTA and CDR2 FQGTGA.

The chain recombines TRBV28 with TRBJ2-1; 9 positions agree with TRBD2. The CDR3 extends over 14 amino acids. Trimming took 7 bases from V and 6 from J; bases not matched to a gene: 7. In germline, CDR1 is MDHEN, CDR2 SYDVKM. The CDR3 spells CASIMAGGSNEQFF. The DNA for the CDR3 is TGTGCCAGCATTATGGCGGGGGGGAGCAATGAGCAGTTCTTC. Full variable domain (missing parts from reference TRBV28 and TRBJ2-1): DVKVTQSSRYLVKRTGEKVFLECVQDMDHENMFWYRQDPGLGLRLIYFSYDVKMKEKGDIPEGYSVSREKKERFSLILESASTNQTSMYLCASIMAGGSNEQFFGPGTRLTVL.

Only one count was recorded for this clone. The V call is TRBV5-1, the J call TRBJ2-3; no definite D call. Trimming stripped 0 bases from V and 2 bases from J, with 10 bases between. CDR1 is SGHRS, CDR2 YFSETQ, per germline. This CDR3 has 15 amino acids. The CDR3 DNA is TGCGCCAGCAGCTTGGCCTTACGGGCCACAGATACGCAGTATTTT. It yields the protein CASSLALRATDTQYF.

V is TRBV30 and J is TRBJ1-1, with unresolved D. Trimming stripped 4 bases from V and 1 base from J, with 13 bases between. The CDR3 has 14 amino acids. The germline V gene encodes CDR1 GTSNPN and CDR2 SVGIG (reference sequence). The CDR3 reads CAWTNLAGNTEAFF. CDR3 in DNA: TGTGCCTGGACGAACCTGGCGGGGAACACTGAAGCTTTCTTT.

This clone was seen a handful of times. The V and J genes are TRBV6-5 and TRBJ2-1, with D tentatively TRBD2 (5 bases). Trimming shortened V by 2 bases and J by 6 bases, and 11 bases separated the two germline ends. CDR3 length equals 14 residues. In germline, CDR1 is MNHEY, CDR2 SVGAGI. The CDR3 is CASSYANGGNEQFF. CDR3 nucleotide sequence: TGTGCCAGCAGTTACGCGAATGGAGGCAATGAGCAGTTCTTC.

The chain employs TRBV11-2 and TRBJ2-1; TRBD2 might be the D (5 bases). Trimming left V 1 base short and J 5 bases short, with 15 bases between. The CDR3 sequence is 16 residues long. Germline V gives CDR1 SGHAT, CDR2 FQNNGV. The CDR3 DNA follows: TGTGCCAGCAGCTTAGCGAGGGCCCGGGTGGACAATGAGCAGTTCTTC. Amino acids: CASSLARARVDNEQFF.

In DNA, the CDR3 is TGTGCCAGTAGTATCTTTTATGACAGGGTGGGCAGCAATCAGCCCCAGCATTTT. It codes for CASSIFYDRVGSNQPQHF. The chain combines TRBV19 with TRBJ1-5; 7 bases line up with TRBD1. V was clipped by 3 bases and J by 1 base; unmatched bases: 12. This CDR3 spans 18 amino acids. Germline V CDR1 and CDR2: LNHDA, SQIVND (reference sequence).

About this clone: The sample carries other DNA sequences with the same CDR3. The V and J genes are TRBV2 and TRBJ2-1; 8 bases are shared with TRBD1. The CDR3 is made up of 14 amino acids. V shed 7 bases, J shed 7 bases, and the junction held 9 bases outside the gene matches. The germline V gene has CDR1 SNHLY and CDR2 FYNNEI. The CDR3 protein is CASIRQGALNEQFF. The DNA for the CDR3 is TGTGCCAGCATACGGCAGGGGGCTCTGAATGAGCAGTTCTTC.

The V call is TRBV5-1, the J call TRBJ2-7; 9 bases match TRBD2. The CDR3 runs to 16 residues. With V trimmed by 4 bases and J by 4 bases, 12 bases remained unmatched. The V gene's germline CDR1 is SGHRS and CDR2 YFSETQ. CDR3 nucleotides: TGCGCCAGCAGCCCGGGGGGGCTAGCGGGAAAATACGAGCAGTACTTC. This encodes CASSPGGLAGKYEQYF.

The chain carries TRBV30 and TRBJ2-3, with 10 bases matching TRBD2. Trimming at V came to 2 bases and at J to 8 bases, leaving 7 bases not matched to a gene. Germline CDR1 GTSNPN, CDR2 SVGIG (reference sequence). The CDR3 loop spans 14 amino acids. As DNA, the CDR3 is TGTGCCTGGAGTCCAGCGGGAGGGGGGGGTACGCAGTATTTT. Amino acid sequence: CAWSPAGGGGTQYF.

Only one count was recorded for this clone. CDR3 loop: CASSVIRQAVNEKLFF. The CDR3 nucleotides are TGTGCCAGCAGTGTCATCCGACAGGCGGTCAATGAAAAACTGTTTTTT. The chain is built from TRBV6-1 and TRBJ1-4, with D possibly matching TRBD1 (6 bases). CDR3 length: 16 residues. The V end lost 4 bases, the J end lost 5 bases, and 17 bases lay between the germline ends. From germline, CDR1 is MNHNS and CDR2 SASEGT.

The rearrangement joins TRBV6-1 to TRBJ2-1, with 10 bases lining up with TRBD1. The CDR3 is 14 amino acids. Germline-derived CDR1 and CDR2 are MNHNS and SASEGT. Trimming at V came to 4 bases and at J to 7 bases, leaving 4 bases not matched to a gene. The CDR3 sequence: CASSATGGGNEQFF. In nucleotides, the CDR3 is TGTGCCAGCAGTGCGACAGGGGGCGGGAATGAGCAGTTCTTC.

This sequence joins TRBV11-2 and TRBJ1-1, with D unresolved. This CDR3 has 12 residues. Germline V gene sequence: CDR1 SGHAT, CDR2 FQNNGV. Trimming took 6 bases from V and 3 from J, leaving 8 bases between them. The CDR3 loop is CASSYQYTEAFF. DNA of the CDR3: TGTGCCAGCAGTTATCAGTACACTGAAGCTTTCTTT. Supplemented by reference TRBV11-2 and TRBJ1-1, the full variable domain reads EAGVAQSPRYKIIEKRQSVAFWCNPISGHATLYWYQQILGQGPKLLIQFQNNGVVDDSQLPKDRFSAERLKGVDSTLKIQPAKLEDSAVYLCASSYQYTEAFFGQGTRLTVV.

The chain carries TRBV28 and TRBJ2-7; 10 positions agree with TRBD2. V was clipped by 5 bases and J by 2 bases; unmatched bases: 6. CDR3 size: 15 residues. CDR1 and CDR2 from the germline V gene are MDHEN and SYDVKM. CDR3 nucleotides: TGTGCCAGCAGTCCACATAGCGGGGGGACCTACGAGCAGTACTTC. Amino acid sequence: CASSPHSGGTYEQYF.

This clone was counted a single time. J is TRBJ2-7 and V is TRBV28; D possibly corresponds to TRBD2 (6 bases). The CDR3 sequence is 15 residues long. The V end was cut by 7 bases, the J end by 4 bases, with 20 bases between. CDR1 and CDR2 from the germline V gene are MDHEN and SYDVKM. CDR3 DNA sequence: TGTGCCAGCATCCAGGACTATACCTCCCAGTACGAGCAGTACTTC. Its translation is CASIQDYTSQYEQYF.

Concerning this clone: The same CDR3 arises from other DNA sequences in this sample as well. The CDR3: CASSVGLLTDTQYF. As DNA, the CDR3 is TGTGCCAGCAGCGTAGGACTGCTCACAGATACGCAGTATTTT. This chain uses TRBV9 with TRBJ2-3, with D uncertain. The CDR3 extends over 14 amino acids. Germline loops: CDR1 SGDLS, CDR2 YYNGEE. The V and J ends lost 0 bases and 2 bases respectively, with 7 bases between them.

CDR3 bases: TGTGCCAGCAGTACAGGGGGCGCGGGCTCCTACGAGCAGTACTTC. This translates into CASSTGGAGSYEQYF. The rearrangement links TRBV28 to TRBJ2-7; 9 bases fit TRBD1. The V gene's germline CDR1 is MDHEN and CDR2 SYDVKM. With V trimmed by 5 bases and J by 0 bases, 5 bases remained unmatched. This CDR3 has 15 amino acids.

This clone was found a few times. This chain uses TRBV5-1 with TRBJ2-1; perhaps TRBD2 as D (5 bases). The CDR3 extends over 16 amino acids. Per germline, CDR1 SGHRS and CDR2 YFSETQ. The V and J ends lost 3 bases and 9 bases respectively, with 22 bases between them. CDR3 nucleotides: TGCGCCAGCAGCTCAGACGGGAATCCGGGATCCAGTGAGCAGTTCTTC. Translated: CASSSDGNPGSSEQFF.

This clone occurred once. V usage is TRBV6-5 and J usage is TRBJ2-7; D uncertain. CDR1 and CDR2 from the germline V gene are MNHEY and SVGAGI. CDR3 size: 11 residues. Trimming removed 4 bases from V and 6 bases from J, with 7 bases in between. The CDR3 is CASSSPSEQYF. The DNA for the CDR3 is TGTGCCAGCAGTTCCCCATCCGAGCAGTACTTC.